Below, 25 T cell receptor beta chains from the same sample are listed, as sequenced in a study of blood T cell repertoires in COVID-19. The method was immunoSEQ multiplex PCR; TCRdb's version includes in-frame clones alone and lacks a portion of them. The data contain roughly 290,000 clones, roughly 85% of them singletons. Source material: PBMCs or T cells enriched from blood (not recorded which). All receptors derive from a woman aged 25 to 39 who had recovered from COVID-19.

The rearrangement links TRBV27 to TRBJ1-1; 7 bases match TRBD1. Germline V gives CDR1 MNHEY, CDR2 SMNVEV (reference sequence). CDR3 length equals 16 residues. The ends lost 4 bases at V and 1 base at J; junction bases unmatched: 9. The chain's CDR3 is CASSSLYRGPNTEAFF. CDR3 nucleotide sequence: TGTGCCAGCAGTTCCCTCTACAGGGGACCGAACACTGAAGCTTTCTTT.

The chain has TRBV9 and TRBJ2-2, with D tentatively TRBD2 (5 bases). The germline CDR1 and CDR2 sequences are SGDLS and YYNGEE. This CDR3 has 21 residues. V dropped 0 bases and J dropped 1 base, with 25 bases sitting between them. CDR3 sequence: CASSVVAGGLYHSRNTGELFF. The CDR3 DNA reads TGTGCCAGCAGCGTAGTCGCGGGTGGACTCTATCACAGTAGGAACACCGGGGAGCTGTTTTTT.

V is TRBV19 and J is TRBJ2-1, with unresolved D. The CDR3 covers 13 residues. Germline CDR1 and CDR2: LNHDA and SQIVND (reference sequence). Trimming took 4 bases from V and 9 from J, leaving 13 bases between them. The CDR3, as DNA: TGTGCCAGTAGTACCAAGCTTAGAAGTGAGCAGTTCTTC. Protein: CASSTKLRSEQFF.

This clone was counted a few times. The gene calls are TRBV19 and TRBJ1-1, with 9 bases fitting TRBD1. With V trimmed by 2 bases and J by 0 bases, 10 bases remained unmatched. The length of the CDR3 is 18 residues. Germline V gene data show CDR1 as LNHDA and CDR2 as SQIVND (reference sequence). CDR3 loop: CASSIRGTGNLMNTEAFF. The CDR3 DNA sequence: TGTGCCAGTAGTATAAGGGGGACAGGGAATCTTATGAACACTGAAGCTTTCTTT. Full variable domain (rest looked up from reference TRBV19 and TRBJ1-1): DGGITQSPKYLFRKEGQNVTLSCEQNLNHDAMYWYRQDPGQGLRLIYYSQIVNDFQKGDIAEGYSVSREKKESFPLTVTSAQKNPTAFYLCASSIRGTGNLMNTEAFFGQGTRLTVV.

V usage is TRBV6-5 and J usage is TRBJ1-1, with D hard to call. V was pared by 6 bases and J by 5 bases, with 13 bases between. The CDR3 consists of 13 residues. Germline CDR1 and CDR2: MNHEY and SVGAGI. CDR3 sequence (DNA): TGTGCCAGCAGGCTAGACCCCGTGACTGAAGCTTTCTTT. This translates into CASRLDPVTEAFF.

Here the CDR3 reads CSVRTGENSPLHF. The CDR3 nucleotides are TGCAGCGTTAGGACAGGGGAAAATTCACCCCTCCACTTT. The genes are TRBV29-1 and TRBJ1-6; 9 nucleotides agree with TRBD1. CDR1 and CDR2 (germline): SQVTM, ANQGSEA. CDR3 length: 13 residues. After removal of 5 bases from V and 7 bases from J, the junction contained 3 bases not matched to a gene.

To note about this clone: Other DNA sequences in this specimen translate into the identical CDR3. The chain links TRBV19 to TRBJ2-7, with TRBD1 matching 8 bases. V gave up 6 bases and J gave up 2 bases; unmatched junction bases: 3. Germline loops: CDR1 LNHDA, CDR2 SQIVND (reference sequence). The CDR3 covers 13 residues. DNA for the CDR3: TGTGCCAGTAGCCCGACAGGGGCCTACGAGCAGTACTTC. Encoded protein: CASSPTGAYEQYF.

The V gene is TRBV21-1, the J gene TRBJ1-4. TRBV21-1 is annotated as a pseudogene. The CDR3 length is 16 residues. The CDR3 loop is CASSKGGDATNEKLFF. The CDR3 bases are TGTGCCAGCAGCAAAGGGGGGGATGCAACTAATGAAAAACTGTTTTTT.

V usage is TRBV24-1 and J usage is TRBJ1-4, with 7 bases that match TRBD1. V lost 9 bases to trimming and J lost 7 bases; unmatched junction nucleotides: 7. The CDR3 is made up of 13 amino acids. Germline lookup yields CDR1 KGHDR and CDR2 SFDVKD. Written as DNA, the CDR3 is TGTGCCACCCAAAACCACAGGGGTGAAAAACTGTTTTTT. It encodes CATQNHRGEKLFF.

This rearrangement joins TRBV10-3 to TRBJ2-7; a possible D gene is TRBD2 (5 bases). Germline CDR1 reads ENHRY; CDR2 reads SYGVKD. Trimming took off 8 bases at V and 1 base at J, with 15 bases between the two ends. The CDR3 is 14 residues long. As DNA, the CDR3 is TGTGCCATCTCGGGAAGTTTTAAGTCCTACGAGCAGTACTTC. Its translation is CAISGSFKSYEQYF.

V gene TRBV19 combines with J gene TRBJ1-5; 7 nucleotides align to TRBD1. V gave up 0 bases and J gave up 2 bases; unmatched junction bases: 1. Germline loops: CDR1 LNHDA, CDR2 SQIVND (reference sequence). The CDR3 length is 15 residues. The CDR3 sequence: CASSIDRGGNQPQHF. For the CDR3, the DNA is TGTGCCAGTAGTATAGACAGGGGGGGCAATCAGCCCCAGCATTTT.

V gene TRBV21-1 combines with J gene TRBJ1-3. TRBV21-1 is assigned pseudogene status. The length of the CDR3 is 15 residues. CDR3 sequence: CASREERGPGNTIYF. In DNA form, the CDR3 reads TGTGCCAGCCGGGAGGAGAGAGGTCCTGGAAACACCATATATTTT.

CDR3 nucleotides: TGTGCCAGCAGCTTGTGGGGGGGTGAAAAACTGTTTTTT. Translation: CASSLWGGEKLFF. The chain links TRBV5-6 to TRBJ1-4; possibly TRBD1 for D (5 bases). Germline CDR1 is SGHDT and CDR2 is YYEEEE. Trimming removed 1 base at V and 7 bases at J, with 8 bases between. The CDR3 length is 13 residues.

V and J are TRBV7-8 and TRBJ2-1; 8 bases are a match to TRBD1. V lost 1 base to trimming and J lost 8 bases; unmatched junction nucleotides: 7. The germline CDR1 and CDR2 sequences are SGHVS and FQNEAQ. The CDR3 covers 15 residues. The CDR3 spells CASSLGQGAGYEQFF. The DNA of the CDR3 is TGTGCCAGCAGCTTAGGTCAGGGGGCGGGCTATGAGCAGTTCTTC.

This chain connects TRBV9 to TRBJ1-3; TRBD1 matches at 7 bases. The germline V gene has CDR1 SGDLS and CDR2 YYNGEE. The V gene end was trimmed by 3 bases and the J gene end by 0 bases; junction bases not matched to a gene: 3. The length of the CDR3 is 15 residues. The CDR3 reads CASSATGLSGNTIYF. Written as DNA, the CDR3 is TGTGCCAGCAGCGCGACAGGGCTCTCTGGAAACACCATATATTTT.

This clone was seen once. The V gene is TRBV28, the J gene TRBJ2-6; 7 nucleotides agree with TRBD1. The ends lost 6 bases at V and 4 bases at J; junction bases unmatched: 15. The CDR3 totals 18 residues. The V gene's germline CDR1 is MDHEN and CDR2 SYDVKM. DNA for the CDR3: TGTGCCAGCAGCGACACCACGACAGGGCTGTGGGGGGCCAACGTCCTGACTTTC. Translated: CASSDTTTGLWGANVLTF.

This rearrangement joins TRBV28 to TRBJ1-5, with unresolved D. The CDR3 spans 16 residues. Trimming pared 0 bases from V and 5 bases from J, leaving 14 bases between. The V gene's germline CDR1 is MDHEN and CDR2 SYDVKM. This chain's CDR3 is CASSLWADRPYQPQHF. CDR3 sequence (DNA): TGTGCCAGCAGTTTATGGGCAGATCGCCCGTATCAGCCCCAGCATTTT.

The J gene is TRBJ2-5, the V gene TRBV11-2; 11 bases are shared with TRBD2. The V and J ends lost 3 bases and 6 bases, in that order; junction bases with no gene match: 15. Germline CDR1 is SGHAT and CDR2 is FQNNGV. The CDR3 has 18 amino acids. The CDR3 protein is CASSLLRLAGRGGKTQYF. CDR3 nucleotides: TGTGCCAGCAGCTTGCTGAGACTAGCGGGGCGGGGTGGGAAGACCCAGTACTTC.

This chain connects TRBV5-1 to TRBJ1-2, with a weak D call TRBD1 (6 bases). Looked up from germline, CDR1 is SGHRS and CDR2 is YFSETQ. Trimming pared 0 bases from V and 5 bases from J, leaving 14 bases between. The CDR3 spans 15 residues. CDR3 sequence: CASSLAQGIFYGYTF. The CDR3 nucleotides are TGCGCCAGCAGCTTGGCTCAGGGGATTTTTTATGGCTACACCTTC. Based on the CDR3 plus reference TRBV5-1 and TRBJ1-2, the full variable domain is KAGVTQTPRYLIKTRGQQVTLSCSPISGHRSVSWYQQTPGQGLQFLFEYFSETQRNKGNFPGRFSGRQFSNSRSEMNVSTLELGDSALYLCASSLAQGIFYGYTFGSGTRLTVV.

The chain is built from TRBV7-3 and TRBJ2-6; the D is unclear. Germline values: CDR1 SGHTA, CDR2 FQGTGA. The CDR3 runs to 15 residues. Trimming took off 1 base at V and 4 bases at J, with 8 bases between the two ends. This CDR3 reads CASSLNIPGANVLTF. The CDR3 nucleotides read TGTGCCAGCAGCTTAAACATCCCCGGGGCCAACGTCCTGACTTTC.

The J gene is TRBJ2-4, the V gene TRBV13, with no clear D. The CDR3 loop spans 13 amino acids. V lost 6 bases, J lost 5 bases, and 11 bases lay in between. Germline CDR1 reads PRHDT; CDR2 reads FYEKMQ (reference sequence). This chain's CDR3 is CASRKITENIQYF. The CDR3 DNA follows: TGTGCCAGCAGAAAAATAACTGAAAACATTCAGTACTTC.

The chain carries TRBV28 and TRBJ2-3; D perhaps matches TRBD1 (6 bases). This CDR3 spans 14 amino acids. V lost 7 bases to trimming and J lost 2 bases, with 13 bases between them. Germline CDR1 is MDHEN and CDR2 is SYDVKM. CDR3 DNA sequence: TGTGCCAGCACGTCCCCAGGGGCCACAGATACGCAGTATTTT. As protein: CASTSPGATDTQYF.

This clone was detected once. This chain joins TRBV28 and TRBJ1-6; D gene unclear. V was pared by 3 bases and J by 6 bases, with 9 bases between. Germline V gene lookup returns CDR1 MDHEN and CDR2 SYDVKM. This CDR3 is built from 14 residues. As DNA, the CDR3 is TGTGCCAGCAGTTTGCGGCTGATTAATTCACCCCTCCACTTT. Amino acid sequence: CASSLRLINSPLHF.

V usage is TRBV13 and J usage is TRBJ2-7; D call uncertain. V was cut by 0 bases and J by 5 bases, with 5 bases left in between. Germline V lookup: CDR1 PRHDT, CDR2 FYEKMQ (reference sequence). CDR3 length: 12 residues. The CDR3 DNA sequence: TGTGCCAGCAGCTTAGGGGGCCACGAGCAGTACTTC. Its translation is CASSLGGHEQYF.

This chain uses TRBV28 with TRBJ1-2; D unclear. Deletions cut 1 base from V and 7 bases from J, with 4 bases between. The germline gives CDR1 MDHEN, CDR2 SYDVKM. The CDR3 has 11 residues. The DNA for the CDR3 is TGTGCCAGCAGTTTATCCAGTGGCTACACCTTC. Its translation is CASSLSSGYTF.